This TCR beta chain came from a study of T cells in localized non-small cell lung cancer. The study, taken as a whole, reports: A median of roughly 50 of the top 100 tumor clones appeared in adjacent lung, which was paired and uninvolved. It was uninvolved adjacent lung that showed the highest T cell clonality, exceeding tumor.

On this clone itself: Antigen unknown.

The V end was cut by 3 bases, the J end by 6 bases, with 8 bases between. This CDR3 has 12 amino acids. From germline, CDR1 is SGHRS and CDR2 YFSETQ. Sequencing used immunoSEQ multiplex PCR; TCRdb keeps in-frame clones, though not all of them. The sample records some 40,000 clones, more than 90% being singletons. This sequence originates from a female donor at least 60 years old with stage I lung adenocarcinoma. The sequenced sample was peripheral blood, obtained before any cancer treatment. The chain couples TRBV5-1 to TRBJ2-3, with no clear D. The CDR3 DNA sequence: TGCGCCAGCAGCTCCCTCGGTGATACGCAGTATTTT. Protein sequence: CASSSLGDTQYF.